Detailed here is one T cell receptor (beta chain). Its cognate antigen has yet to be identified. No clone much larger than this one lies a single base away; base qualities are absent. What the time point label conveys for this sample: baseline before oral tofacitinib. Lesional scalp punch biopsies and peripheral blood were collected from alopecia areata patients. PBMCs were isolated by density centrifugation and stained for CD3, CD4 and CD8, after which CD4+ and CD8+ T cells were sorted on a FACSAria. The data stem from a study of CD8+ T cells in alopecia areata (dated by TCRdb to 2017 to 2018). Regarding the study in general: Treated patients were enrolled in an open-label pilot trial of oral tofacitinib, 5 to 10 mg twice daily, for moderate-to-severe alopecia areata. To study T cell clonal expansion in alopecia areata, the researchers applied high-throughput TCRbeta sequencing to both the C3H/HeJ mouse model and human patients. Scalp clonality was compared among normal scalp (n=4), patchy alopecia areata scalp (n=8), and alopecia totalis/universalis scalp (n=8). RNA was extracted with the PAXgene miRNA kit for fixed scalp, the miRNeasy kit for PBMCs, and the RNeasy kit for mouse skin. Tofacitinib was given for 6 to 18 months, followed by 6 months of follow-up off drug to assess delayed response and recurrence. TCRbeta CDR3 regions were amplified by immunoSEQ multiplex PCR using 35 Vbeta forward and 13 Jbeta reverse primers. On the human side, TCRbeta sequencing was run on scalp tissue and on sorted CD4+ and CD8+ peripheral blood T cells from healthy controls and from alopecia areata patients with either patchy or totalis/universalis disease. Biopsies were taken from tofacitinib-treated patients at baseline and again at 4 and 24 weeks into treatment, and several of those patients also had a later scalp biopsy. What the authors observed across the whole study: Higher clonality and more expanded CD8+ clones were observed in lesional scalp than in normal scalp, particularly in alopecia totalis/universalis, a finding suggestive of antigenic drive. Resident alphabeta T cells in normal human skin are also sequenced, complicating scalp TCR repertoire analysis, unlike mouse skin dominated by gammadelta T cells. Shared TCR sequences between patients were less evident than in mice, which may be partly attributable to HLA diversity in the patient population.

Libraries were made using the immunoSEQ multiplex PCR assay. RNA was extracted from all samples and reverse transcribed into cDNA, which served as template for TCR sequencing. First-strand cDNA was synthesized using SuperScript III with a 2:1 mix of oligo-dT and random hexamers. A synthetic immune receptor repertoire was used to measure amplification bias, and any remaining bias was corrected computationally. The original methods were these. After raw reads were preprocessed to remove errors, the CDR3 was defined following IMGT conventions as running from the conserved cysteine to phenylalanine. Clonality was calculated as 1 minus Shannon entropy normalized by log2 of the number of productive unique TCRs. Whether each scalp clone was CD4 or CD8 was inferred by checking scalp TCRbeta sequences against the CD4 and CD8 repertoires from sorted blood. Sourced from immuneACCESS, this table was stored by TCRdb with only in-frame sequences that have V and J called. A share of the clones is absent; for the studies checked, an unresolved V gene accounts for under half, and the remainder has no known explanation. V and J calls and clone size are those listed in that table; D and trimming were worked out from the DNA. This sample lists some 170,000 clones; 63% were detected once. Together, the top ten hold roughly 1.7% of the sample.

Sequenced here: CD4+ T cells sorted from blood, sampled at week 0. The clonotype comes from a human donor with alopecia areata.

The CDR3 in this case is CASSLEGTTFTGELFF. The DNA sequence is as follows: TGTGCCAGCAGCTTAGAGGGGACTACATTCACCGGGGAGCTGTTTTTT. Recombination joined TRBV7-2 with TRBJ2-2, and 7 bases in between align with TRBD2. The CDR1 and CDR2 encoded by the germline V gene are SGHTA and FQGNSA. From cysteine to phenylalanine, the CDR3 is 16 amino acids long. Kept here is only the CDR3 DNA, which spans 48 bases and is read in frame from base 1. V is cut back by 1 base and J by 4 bases, with 6 bases in the junction unmatched.